One sample yielded the 6 T cell receptor beta chains listed below, sequenced in a study of human T cells and chemical hapten exposure. Time point noted: pre-sensitization, week 0. Treatment in this sample: therapeutic diphenylcyclopropenone sensitization with weekly scalp DPC. TCRdb analysed the RACE reads with MiXCR anew, one entry per CDR3 protein. The table includes a few hundred thousand distinct CDR3 sequences, around 5% detected once. Sample: whole blood, taken in connection with sensitization to the hapten diphenylcyclopropenone (DPC). The source of these receptors is a woman between 18 and 30 years old with alopecia areata. Some clones in this sample may be carry-over from other donors' samples.

This clonotype was counted at least ten times. J is TRBJ2-3 and V is TRBV20-1; TRBD1 matches 7 bases. V was clipped by 0 bases and J by 2 bases; unmatched bases: 8. Germline V gene lookup returns CDR1 DFQATT and CDR2 SNEGSKA (reference sequence). The CDR3 extends over 16 amino acids. This CDR3 reads CSARDPTGLYTDTQYF. DNA for the CDR3: TGCAGTGCTAGAGATCCGACAGGGCTTTACACAGATACGCAGTATTTT.

This clonotype turned up a few times. The chain joins TRBV12-3 or TRBV12-4 to TRBJ1-5; D possibly corresponds to TRBD1 (5 bases). V was pared by 5 bases and J by 0 bases, with 14 bases between. CDR3 length equals 16 residues. The CDR3 protein is CASSGPTAVSNQPQHF. The CDR3 DNA sequence: TGTGCCAGCAGTGGACCGACAGCTGTTAGCAATCAGCCCCAGCATTTT.

This clonotype was detected ten times or more. The V and J genes are TRBV4-3 and TRBJ2-3, with TRBD2 matching 10 bases. From germline, CDR1 is LGHNA and CDR2 YSLEER. V lost 1 base, J lost 1 base, and 11 bases stayed unmatched. This CDR3 region has 19 residues. CDR3 coding DNA: TGCGCCAGCAGCCAAGGGACCCCCCGGACTAGCGGTCGCACAGATACGCAGTATTTT. Protein: CASSQGTPRTSGRTDTQYF.

This clonotype has ten or more counts. The chain is built from TRBV9 and TRBJ1-3, with a weak D call TRBD1 (6 bases). Germline CDR1 is SGDLS and CDR2 is YYNGEE. Trimming stripped 3 bases from V and 1 base from J, with 11 bases between. This CDR3 has 15 amino acids. CDR3 nucleotides: TGTGCCAGCAGCGCAGGAGGACAGTCTGGAAACACCATATATTTT. Its translation: CASSAGGQSGNTIYF.

To note about this clonotype: An end of the junction does not agree with germline; a read error may underlie this. V is TRBV5-4 and J is TRBJ1-4; tentative D call: TRBD1 (6 bases). The CDR3 consists of 15 residues. Germline V lookup: CDR1 SGHNT, CDR2 YYREEE (reference sequence). The CDR3 protein is CDSSPGGQVNEKLFF. CDR3 DNA sequence: TGTGACAGCAGCCCGGGGGGGCAGGTGAATGAAAAACTGTTTTTT. Supplemented by reference TRBV5-4 and TRBJ1-4, the full variable domain reads ETGVTQSPTHLIKTRGQQVTLRCSSQSGHNTVSWYQQALGQGPQFIFQYYREEENGRGNFPPRFSGLQFPNYSSELNVNALELDDSALYLCDSSPGGQVNEKLFFGSGTQLSVL.

V gene TRBV27 combines with J gene TRBJ2-3; a weak D match, TRBD2 (5 bases). The length of the CDR3 is 14 residues. The germline V and J ends were trimmed by 6 bases and 2 bases, with 12 bases remaining between them. The V gene's germline CDR1 is MNHEY and CDR2 SMNVEV (reference sequence). The CDR3 region is CASRDAGITDTQYF. The CDR3 DNA follows: TGTGCCAGCAGAGACGCCGGGATCACAGATACGCAGTATTTT.